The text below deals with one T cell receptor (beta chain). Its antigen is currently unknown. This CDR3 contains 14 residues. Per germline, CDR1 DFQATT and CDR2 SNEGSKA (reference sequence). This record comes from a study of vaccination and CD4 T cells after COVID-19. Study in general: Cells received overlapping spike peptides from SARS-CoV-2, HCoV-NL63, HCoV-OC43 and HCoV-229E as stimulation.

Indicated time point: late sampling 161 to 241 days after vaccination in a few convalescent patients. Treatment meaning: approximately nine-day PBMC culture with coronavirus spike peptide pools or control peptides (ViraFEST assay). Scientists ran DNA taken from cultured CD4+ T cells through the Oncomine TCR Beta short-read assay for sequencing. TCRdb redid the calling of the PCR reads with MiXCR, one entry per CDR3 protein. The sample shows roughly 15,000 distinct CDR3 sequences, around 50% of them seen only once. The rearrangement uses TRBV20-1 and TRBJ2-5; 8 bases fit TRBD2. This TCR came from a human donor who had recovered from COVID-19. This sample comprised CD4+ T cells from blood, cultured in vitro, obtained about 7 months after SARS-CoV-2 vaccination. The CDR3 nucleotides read TGCAGCGTAATTAGCGGGGCGATCCAAGAGACCCAGTACTTC. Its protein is CSVISGAIQETQYF.